This T cell receptor beta chain was captured by sequencing in a study of response to subunit inactivated influenza vaccine. Study-wide results and caveats: The authors suggested that few new T cells are recruited per seasonal influenza vaccination.

TCRdb re-analysed the RT-PCR reads in MiXCR, keeping a single row per CDR3 protein. Among about half a million distinct CDR3 sequences listed, 9.5% to 13% were seen once. V was pared by 0 bases and J by 11 bases, with 3 bases of the junction left unmatched. CDR1 and CDR2 from the germline V gene are DFQATT and SNEGSKA (reference sequence). The CDR3 spans 11 residues. As to this clonotype: What it binds is not known.

The V call is TRBV20-1, the J call TRBJ1-1; 7 bases match TRBD1. Specimen: PBMCs from blood, collected about 40 days after vaccination. The TCR comes from a man aged 50-60 years who received an inactivated influenza vaccine. CDR3: CSARDVQGAFF. The CDR3 DNA reads as TGCAGTGCTAGAGATGTACAGGGGGCTTTCTTT.